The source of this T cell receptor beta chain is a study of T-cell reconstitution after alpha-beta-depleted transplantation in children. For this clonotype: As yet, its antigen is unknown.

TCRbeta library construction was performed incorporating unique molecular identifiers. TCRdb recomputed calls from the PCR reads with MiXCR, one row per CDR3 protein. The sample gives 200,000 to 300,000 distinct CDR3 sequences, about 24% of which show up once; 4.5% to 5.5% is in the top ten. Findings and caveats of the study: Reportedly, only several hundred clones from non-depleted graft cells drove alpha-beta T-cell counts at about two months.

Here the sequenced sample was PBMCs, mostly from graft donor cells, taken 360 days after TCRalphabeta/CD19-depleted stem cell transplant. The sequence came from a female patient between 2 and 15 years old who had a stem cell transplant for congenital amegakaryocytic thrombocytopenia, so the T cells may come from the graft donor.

The CDR3 spells CASSPLWGDKGRLGYTF. CDR3 nucleotides: TGTGCCAGCAGTCCTCTCTGGGGTGACAAGGGAAGGCTTGGCTACACCTTC. The chain carries TRBV12-3 or TRBV12-4 and TRBJ1-2; D not resolved. The CDR3 has 17 residues. Trimming took off 5 bases at V and 7 bases at J, with 26 bases between the two ends.